These 18 T cell receptor beta chains originate from one sample sequenced in a study of blood T cells in healthy people across ages. Next came a second PCR, run for about 7 to 12 cycles, which used a sample-barcoded 5' primer along with a J-beta primer mix. TCRdb independently ran MiXCR on the 5' RACE reads; one entry per CDR3 protein. The sample holds around 1.7 million distinct CDR3 sequences, under 30% seen once. Sequencing was carried out using blood. All receptors derive from a woman aged 25 to 39 in good health.

CDR3 loop: CASSDQLGRAYNEQFF. Written as DNA, the CDR3 is TGTGCCAGCAGCGATCAACTGGGCAGGGCCTACAATGAGCAGTTCTTC. The chain recombines TRBV9 with TRBJ2-1; D perhaps matches TRBD1 (5 bases). This CDR3 is built from 16 residues. In germline, CDR1 is SGDLS, CDR2 YYNGEE. V lost 3 bases to trimming and J lost 2 bases, with 15 bases between them.

The CDR3 loop is CASSHVIGTDSYEQYF. In DNA form, the CDR3 reads TGCGCCAGCAGCCATGTGATTGGGACTGATTCCTACGAGCAGTACTTC. This sequence joins TRBV4-3 and TRBJ2-7, with D possibly matching TRBD2 (6 bases). This CDR3 has 16 amino acids. V dropped 3 bases and J dropped 1 base, with 16 bases sitting between them. CDR1 LGHNA and CDR2 YSLEER come from the germline V gene.

The chain uses TRBV25-1 and TRBJ1-1, with D possibly being TRBD1 (5 bases). The CDR3 is 14 residues long. V dropped 4 bases and J dropped 3 bases, with 12 bases sitting between them. Per the germline V gene, CDR1 is MGHDK and CDR2 is SYGVNS. CDR3 residues: CASSAPEGYTEAFF. DNA for the CDR3: TGTGCCAGCAGTGCACCCGAGGGGTACACTGAAGCTTTCTTT.

This clonotype has more than one count but fewer than ten. The genes are TRBV12-5 and TRBJ2-7; 7 bases are shared with TRBD1. The CDR3 length is 14 residues. CDR1 and CDR2 (germline): LGHNT, FRNRAP. Trimming at V came to 7 bases and at J to 2 bases, leaving 8 bases not matched to a gene. The CDR3, as DNA: TGTGCTAGTGCCCGAGGACAGGCCCCCTACGAGCAGTACTTC. This translates into CASARGQAPYEQYF.

This clonotype was observed a handful of times. The chain recombines TRBV5-1 with TRBJ2-1, with 8 positions matching TRBD1. CDR1 SGHRS and CDR2 YFSETQ come from the germline V gene. The CDR3 contains 15 residues. V lost 5 bases, J lost 5 bases, and 9 bases stayed unmatched. The CDR3 DNA follows: TGCGCCAGCAGACGGGACAGGCGGTACAACAATGAGCAGTTCTTC. It encodes CASRRDRRYNNEQFF.

There are a few counts of this clonotype. The chain uses TRBV20-1 and TRBJ1-2; 7 bases are shared with TRBD1. The CDR3 sequence is 15 residues long. Germline V gene data show CDR1 as DFQATT and CDR2 as SNEGSKA (reference sequence). CDR3 residues: CSRSEAGTVNYGYTF. The DNA of the CDR3 is TGCAGCCGGTCGGAGGCGGGGACAGTTAACTATGGCTACACCTTC.

The genes are TRBV5-7 and TRBJ2-3, with 10 bases fitting TRBD2. TRBV5-7 is identified as an open reading frame with a role that is uncertain. Trimming cost V 3 bases and J 2 bases; bases outside gene matches: 9. CDR3 size: 17 residues. CDR3 protein: CASSSFTSGATTDTQYF. In DNA, the CDR3 is TGTGCCAGCAGCTCCTTCACTAGCGGGGCTACCACAGATACGCAGTATTTT.

The V call is TRBV5-1, the J call TRBJ2-7, with D perhaps matching TRBD2 (5 bases). The CDR3 has 13 residues. The germline V and J ends were trimmed by 0 bases and 5 bases, with 9 bases remaining between them. Germline lookup yields CDR1 SGHRS and CDR2 YFSETQ. Here the CDR3 DNA reads TGCGCCAGCAGCTTGGAGACGGAGGACGAGCAGTACTTC. It translates to CASSLETEDEQYF.

This clonotype has more than one count but fewer than ten. Here the CDR3 DNA reads TGTGCCAGCAGTTACTCCGGGTATGGGGCCAACGTCCTGACTTTC. Amino acid sequence: CASSYSGYGANVLTF. This chain uses TRBV6-2 or TRBV6-3 with TRBJ2-6; D call uncertain. Trimming stripped 0 bases from V and 3 bases from J, with 6 bases between. Germline CDR1 and CDR2: MNHEY and SVGEGT. This CDR3 contains 15 residues.

The rearrangement uses TRBV30 and TRBJ2-7, with D unresolved. CDR1 is GTSNPN and CDR2 is SVGIG in the germline V gene (reference sequence). There are 12 residues in the CDR3. The V and J ends lost 4 bases and 5 bases respectively, with 12 bases between them. The CDR3 loop is CAWTLNPHEQYF. The CDR3 DNA is TGTGCCTGGACTCTCAACCCCCACGAGCAGTACTTC.

This clonotype was found a few times. This chain joins TRBV20-1 and TRBJ2-7; tentatively, D is TRBD1 or TRBD2 (5 bases each). The CDR3 has 13 amino acids. V lost 3 bases to trimming and J lost 1 base, with 10 bases between them. Germline V lookup: CDR1 DFQATT, CDR2 SNEGSKA (reference sequence). The CDR3 DNA follows: TGCAGTGCTAGTAAAGAGGGGTCCTACGAGCAGTACTTC. The encoded protein is CSASKEGSYEQYF.

This clonotype was seen repeatedly, ten times or more. V is TRBV9 and J is TRBJ2-7, with D perhaps assigned TRBD1 or TRBD2 (5 bases each). Trimming removed 4 bases from V and 0 bases from J, with 11 bases in between. The CDR3 covers 14 residues. Germline V gives CDR1 SGDLS, CDR2 YYNGEE. The CDR3 DNA follows: TGTGCCAGCAGCCTCGGGACCTACTCCTACGAGCAGTACTTC. It translates to CASSLGTYSYEQYF.

This clonotype has a handful of counts. This chain links TRBV29-1 with TRBJ2-1; D is possibly TRBD2 (6 bases). CDR3 length: 14 residues. Per the germline V gene, CDR1 is SQVTM and CDR2 is ANQGSEA. Trimming removed 6 bases from V and 1 base from J, with 13 bases in between. The CDR3 is CSVAGRISYNEQFF. In DNA form, the CDR3 reads TGCAGCGTGGCGGGACGGATTTCCTACAATGAGCAGTTCTTC.

This clonotype has more than one count but fewer than ten. This rearrangement joins TRBV20-1 to TRBJ2-1; D is possibly TRBD2 (7 bases). V dropped 2 bases and J dropped 7 bases, with 15 bases sitting between them. The CDR3 is 14 residues long. Germline lookup yields CDR1 DFQATT and CDR2 SNEGSKA (reference sequence). The CDR3: CSARTGGEVNEQFF. The CDR3 coding sequence is TGCAGTGCTAGAACGGGGGGCGAAGTGAATGAGCAGTTCTTC.

The chain combines TRBV28 with TRBJ2-1; D is possibly TRBD1 (6 bases). V shed 5 bases and J shed 2 bases, with 22 bases lying between them. The CDR3 loop spans 18 amino acids. In germline, CDR1 is MDHEN, CDR2 SYDVKM. The CDR3: CASSILDSLQGPYNEQFF. The DNA of the CDR3 is TGTGCCAGCAGTATACTGGACAGCTTACAGGGACCCTACAATGAGCAGTTCTTC.

V is TRBV10-2 and J is TRBJ2-2; 7 nucleotides line up with TRBD2. CDR1 is WSHSY and CDR2 is SAAADI in the germline V gene. Germline trimming cut 4 bases from V and 1 base from J; bases unmatched to any gene: 6. This CDR3 contains 16 residues. The CDR3 DNA is TGCGCCAGCAGTGGAGGGCTAGCGGAGAACACCGGGGAGCTGTTTTTT. Residues: CASSGGLAENTGELFF.

The table lists this clonotype with a few counts. The rearrangement uses TRBV7-9 and TRBJ2-5, with D perhaps matching TRBD2 (6 bases). This CDR3 has 15 residues. Germline loops: CDR1 SEHNR, CDR2 FQNEAQ (reference sequence). Trimming cost V 5 bases and J 1 base, with 14 bases left between them. The CDR3 loop reads CASSPRDSGQETQYF. CDR3 sequence (DNA): TGTGCCAGCAGCCCTCGGGATAGCGGCCAAGAGACCCAGTACTTC. The entire variable domain, with the rest obtained from reference TRBV7-9 and TRBJ2-5, is as follows: DTGVSQNPRHKITKRGQNVTFRCDPISEHNRLYWYRQTLGQGPEFLTYFQNEAQLEKSRLLSDRFSAERPKGSFSTLEIQRTEQGDSAMYLCASSPRDSGQETQYFGPGTRLLVL.

The gene calls are TRBV12-5 and TRBJ2-7; 7 bases fit TRBD1. The V gene end was trimmed by 2 bases and the J gene end by 3 bases; junction bases not matched to a gene: 7. From germline, CDR1 is LGHNT and CDR2 FRNRAP. The CDR3 loop spans 15 amino acids. CDR3 in DNA: TGTGCTAGTGGTTTGAACACGGGACAGCGCTACGAGCAGTACTTC. It codes for CASGLNTGQRYEQYF. The whole variable domain, remainder taken from reference TRBV12-5 and TRBJ2-7, is DARVTQTPRHKVTEMGQEVTMRCQPILGHNTVFWYRQTMMQGLELLAYFRNRAPLDDSGMPKDRFSAEMPDATLATLKIQPSEPRDSAVYFCASGLNTGQRYEQYFGPGTRLTVT.